The 27 T cell receptor beta chains presented below share a single source sample, sequenced in a study of CD4 T cells in relation to SARS-CoV-2 and coronaviruses. Antigen specificity for these receptors is unknown. The unexposed donors gave CD4+ T cells in about 2011-2018, prior to COVID-19. The cells were cultured for 10 days before CD4+ T cells were isolated. The data were produced by immunoSEQ multiplex PCR, yet TCRdb's version contains in-frame clones alone and is incomplete. Of just under 20,000 clones in the sample, about 77% were seen once. Sequencing was carried out using CD4+ T cells from PBMCs, cultured in vitro. All receptors come from a human donor in good health.

This sequence joins TRBV5-1 and TRBJ1-6; TRBD1 agrees at 7 bases. V was pared by 4 bases and J by 8 bases, with 12 bases of the junction left unmatched. The CDR3 is 16 residues long. Germline CDR1 and CDR2: SGHRS and YFSETQ. The CDR3: CASSIGTAQGDSPLHF. In nucleotides, the CDR3 is TGCGCCAGCAGCATCGGGACAGCCCAGGGGGATTCACCCCTCCACTTT.

This clone is labeled as large. V gene TRBV18 combines with J gene TRBJ2-3; D is possibly TRBD2 (5 bases). Looked up from germline, CDR1 is KGHSH and CDR2 is LQKENI. Trimming stripped 2 bases from V and 4 bases from J, with 13 bases between. The CDR3 is 15 amino acids. The CDR3 spells CASSPDYLSSDTQYF. The CDR3 bases are TGTGCCAGCTCACCAGACTACCTTAGTTCAGATACGCAGTATTTT.

The chain couples TRBV5-1 to TRBJ2-5, with a possible D match to TRBD2 (6 bases). The CDR3 totals 16 residues. The V gene's germline CDR1 is SGHRS and CDR2 YFSETQ. Trimming took 0 bases from V and 2 from J, leaving 14 bases between them. CDR3 in DNA: TGCGCCAGCAGCTTGGTCGCGGGAATGCTACAAGAGACCCAGTACTTC. Protein product: CASSLVAGMLQETQYF. Full variable domain (remainder filled in from reference TRBV5-1 and TRBJ2-5): KAGVTQTPRYLIKTRGQQVTLSCSPISGHRSVSWYQQTPGQGLQFLFEYFSETQRNKGNFPGRFSGRQFSNSRSEMNVSTLELGDSALYLCASSLVAGMLQETQYFGPGTRLLVL.

The V call is TRBV30, the J call TRBJ2-7; the D gene is possibly TRBD1 (6 bases). Germline V gene sequence: CDR1 GTSNPN, CDR2 SVGIG (reference sequence). The CDR3 extends over 15 amino acids. Trimming left V 1 base short and J 6 bases short, with 19 bases between. CDR3 sequence (DNA): TGTGCCTGGAGTGGTCCGGATAAGACAGGTCCCGAGCAGTACTTC. This encodes CAWSGPDKTGPEQYF. Based on the CDR3 plus reference TRBV30 and TRBJ2-7, the full variable domain is SQTIHQWPATLVQPVGSPLSLECTVEGTSNPNLYWYRQAAGRGLQLLFYSVGIGQISSEVPQNLSASRPQDRQFILSSKKLLLSDSGFYLCAWSGPDKTGPEQYFGPGTRLTVT.

The chain couples TRBV12-5 to TRBJ2-2; D unresolved. In germline, CDR1 is LGHNT, CDR2 FRNRAP. With 2 bases removed from V and 5 bases from J, the gap between germline ends came to 12 bases. The CDR3 totals 15 residues. The CDR3 loop is CASGLFTGETGELFF. The CDR3 nucleotides read TGTGCTAGTGGTTTGTTCACTGGGGAAACCGGGGAGCTGTTTTTT.

This chain links TRBV5-1 with TRBJ1-1; D is unresolved. V was pared by 7 bases and J by 1 base, with 11 bases between. The CDR3 has 13 amino acids. Looked up from germline, CDR1 is SGHRS and CDR2 is YFSETQ. The CDR3 here is CASGPTGNTEAFF. The CDR3, as DNA: TGCGCCAGCGGACCGACTGGGAACACTGAAGCTTTCTTT.

The rearrangement uses TRBV28 and TRBJ2-7; TRBD1 matches 11 bases. The V segment lost 5 bases and the J segment 4 bases; nucleotides outside the gene matches: 7. The CDR3 is made up of 15 amino acids. Germline-derived CDR1 and CDR2 are MDHEN and SYDVKM. For the CDR3, the DNA is TGTGCCAGCAGTCCTGGGACAGGGGGTTTGTACGAGCAGTACTTC. Translating it yields CASSPGTGGLYEQYF. Supplemented by reference TRBV28 and TRBJ2-7, the full variable domain reads DVKVTQSSRYLVKRTGEKVFLECVQDMDHENMFWYRQDPGLGLRLIYFSYDVKMKEKGDIPEGYSVSREKKERFSLILESASTNQTSMYLCASSPGTGGLYEQYFGPGTRLTVT.

This sequence joins TRBV25-1 and TRBJ1-1; unclear D gene. The CDR3 extends over 14 amino acids. The germline V gene has CDR1 MGHDK and CDR2 SYGVNS. The germline V and J ends were trimmed by 3 bases and 0 bases, with 8 bases remaining between them. CDR3 region: CASSDGRMNTEAFF. The DNA of the CDR3 is TGTGCCAGCAGTGATGGGAGGATGAACACTGAAGCTTTCTTT.

A few counts support this clone. The J gene is TRBJ1-2, the V gene TRBV15; D is uncertain. This CDR3 region has 15 residues. Germline-derived CDR1 and CDR2 are LNHNV and YYDKDF (reference sequence). V shed 0 bases and J shed 0 bases, with 8 bases lying between them. This CDR3 reads CATSRERRANYGYTF. The DNA of the CDR3 is TGTGCCACCAGCAGAGAACGGAGAGCTAACTATGGCTACACCTTC. The variable domain in full, with the rest retrieved from reference TRBV15 and TRBJ1-2, is DAMVIQNPRYQVTQFGKPVTLSCSQTLNHNVMYWYQQKSSQAPKLLFHYYDKDFNNEADTPDNFQSRRPNTSFCFLDIRSPGLGDTAMYLCATSRERRANYGYTFGSGTRLTVV.

The rearrangement joins TRBV6-6 to TRBJ2-2, with D perhaps matching TRBD1 (6 bases). Germline V lookup: CDR1 MNHNY, CDR2 SVGAGI (reference sequence). CDR3 length: 16 amino acids. Trimming pared 0 bases from V and 1 base from J, leaving 9 bases between. The CDR3 DNA reads as TGTGCCAGCAGTTACTCCGGGACACAGAACACCGGGGAGCTGTTTTTT. Protein product: CASSYSGTQNTGELFF.

This chain connects TRBV5-1 to TRBJ1-1; TRBD1 matches 7 bases. Germline CDR1 is SGHRS and CDR2 is YFSETQ. The CDR3 covers 15 residues. V trimming: 4 bases; J trimming: 1 base; junction bases outside the gene matches: 7. CDR3 in amino acids: CASSAGGTANTEAFF. The CDR3 nucleotides read TGCGCCAGCAGCGCAGGGGGGACAGCGAACACTGAAGCTTTCTTT.

The chain joins TRBV30 to TRBJ1-4; possible D gene TRBD1, 6 bases. The germline CDR1 and CDR2 sequences are GTSNPN and SVGIG (reference sequence). The CDR3 consists of 17 residues. Deletions cut 0 bases from V and 4 bases from J, with 18 bases between. The CDR3: CAWSVWDPGQLNEKLFF. The CDR3 bases are TGTGCCTGGAGTGTATGGGACCCAGGACAGCTTAATGAAAAACTGTTTTTT.

The chain is built from TRBV5-5 and TRBJ2-3; TRBD2 matches 7 bases. The CDR3 contains 15 residues. The germline V gene has CDR1 SGHKS and CDR2 YYEKEE (reference sequence). Trimming at V came to 3 bases and at J to 6 bases, leaving 10 bases not matched to a gene. The chain's CDR3 is CASSWGLLSDDTQYF. CDR3 in DNA: TGTGCCAGCAGCTGGGGACTACTTTCTGATGATACGCAGTATTTT.

This rearrangement joins TRBV29-1 to TRBJ1-1; TRBD1 is a possible D gene (6 bases). Trimming removed 7 bases at V and 5 bases at J, with 17 bases between. This CDR3 contains 13 residues. CDR1 SQVTM and CDR2 ANQGSEA come from the germline V gene. CDR3 coding DNA: TGCAGCGCTGTTCAACAGGGTGGTACTGAAGCTTTCTTT. The encoded protein is CSAVQQGGTEAFF.

V and J are TRBV7-3 and TRBJ2-1; TRBD1 matches 8 bases. Germline lookup yields CDR1 SGHTA and CDR2 FQGTGA. The CDR3 consists of 13 residues. V dropped 5 bases and J dropped 8; count of bases not matched to a gene: 5. The CDR3 nucleotides read TGTGCCAGCAGCCCGACAGGGGCCGATGAGCAGTTCTTC. It is translated as CASSPTGADEQFF.

This chain uses TRBV30 with TRBJ2-1; D unresolved. Germline V gives CDR1 GTSNPN, CDR2 SVGIG (reference sequence). V lost 5 bases and J lost 8, with 16 bases in between. The CDR3 consists of 13 residues. As DNA, the CDR3 is TGTGCCTGGTCGGGCGGCTTGACGGATGAGCAGTTCTTC. As protein: CAWSGGLTDEQFF. Variable domain in full (rest from reference TRBV30 and TRBJ2-1): SQTIHQWPATLVQPVGSPLSLECTVEGTSNPNLYWYRQAAGRGLQLLFYSVGIGQISSEVPQNLSASRPQDRQFILSSKKLLLSDSGFYLCAWSGGLTDEQFFGPGTRLTVL.

V and J are TRBV19 and TRBJ2-7, with 10 bases identical to TRBD1. V shed 7 bases and J 1 base; nucleotides not matched to a gene: 7. Germline values: CDR1 LNHDA, CDR2 SQIVND (reference sequence). CDR3 length: 15 amino acids. In nucleotides, the CDR3 is TGTGCCAGTATCGGGAGACAGGGGGCTTCCTACGAGCAGTACTTC. Translating gives CASIGRQGASYEQYF.

This chain connects TRBV2 to TRBJ2-5; no firm D call. Between the trimmed V and J ends, which lost 4 bases and 0 bases, there was a span of 9 bases. Germline V gene data show CDR1 as SNHLY and CDR2 as FYNNEI. CDR3 length equals 14 residues. The CDR3 coding sequence is TGTGCCAGCAGTGCCCCCAGAGACCAAGAGACCCAGTACTTC. It codes for CASSAPRDQETQYF.

V usage is TRBV19 and J usage is TRBJ2-1; D may be TRBD2 (6 bases). From germline, CDR1 is LNHDA and CDR2 SQIVND (reference sequence). The CDR3 is made up of 14 amino acids. V was shortened by 4 bases and J by 9 bases, with 16 bases between the two germline ends. DNA of the CDR3: TGTGCCAGTAGTAAGGAGGGTGGTTGGGGTGAGCAGTTCTTC. Translating gives CASSKEGGWGEQFF. The entire variable domain, with the rest obtained from reference TRBV19 and TRBJ2-1, is as follows: DGGITQSPKYLFRKEGQNVTLSCEQNLNHDAMYWYRQDPGQGLRLIYYSQIVNDFQKGDIAEGYSVSREKKESFPLTVTSAQKNPTAFYLCASSKEGGWGEQFFGPGTRLTVL.

The V and J genes are TRBV18 and TRBJ1-4; the D is unclear. Trimming removed 3 bases from V and 13 bases from J, with 15 bases in between. This CDR3 is 13 amino acids long. Germline CDR1 is KGHSH and CDR2 is LQKENI. DNA for the CDR3: TGTGCCAGCTCACCTCTCGGGTCAGGAGGACTGTTTTTT. Amino acid sequence: CASSPLGSGGLFF.

The CDR3: CASSWGTSTDTQYF. The CDR3 DNA reads TGCGCCAGCAGCTGGGGAACTAGCACAGATACGCAGTATTTT. The gene calls are TRBV5-1 and TRBJ2-3; D not resolved. CDR3 length equals 14 residues. Trimming left V 3 bases short and J 0 bases short, with 8 bases between. The germline V gene has CDR1 SGHRS and CDR2 YFSETQ.

The chain is built from TRBV28 and TRBJ1-5, with a possible D match to TRBD1 (6 bases). There are 15 residues in the CDR3. V was pared by 4 bases and J by 3 bases, with 13 bases between. CDR1 and CDR2 from the germline V gene are MDHEN and SYDVKM. The CDR3 sequence is CASSSPQGFNQPQHF. Written as DNA, the CDR3 is TGTGCCAGCAGTTCCCCGCAGGGGTTCAATCAGCCCCAGCATTTT. The entire variable domain, with the rest obtained from reference TRBV28 and TRBJ1-5, is as follows: DVKVTQSSRYLVKRTGEKVFLECVQDMDHENMFWYRQDPGLGLRLIYFSYDVKMKEKGDIPEGYSVSREKKERFSLILESASTNQTSMYLCASSSPQGFNQPQHFGDGTRLSIL.

This sequence joins TRBV4-1 and TRBJ1-6, with TRBD1 identical over 7 bases. Germline V gives CDR1 MGHRA, CDR2 YSYEKL. Germline trimming cut 0 bases from V and 7 bases from J; bases unmatched to any gene: 6. The CDR3 loop spans 16 amino acids. The CDR3 reads CASSQDPGQMNSPLHF. The CDR3 DNA reads TGCGCCAGCAGCCAAGACCCGGGACAGATGAATTCACCCCTCCACTTT.

The chain's CDR3 is CASSSLLGSGQFF. CDR3 in DNA: TGTGCCAGCAGCTCCCTACTAGGGTCGGGGCAGTTCTTC. The chain carries TRBV5-4 and TRBJ2-1; possibly TRBD2 for D (5 bases). CDR3 length: 13 amino acids. Trimming took 3 bases from V and 12 from J, leaving 16 bases between them. The germline V gene has CDR1 SGHNT and CDR2 YYREEE (reference sequence). Using reference TRBV5-4 and TRBJ2-1 for the parts outside the CDR3, the full variable domain is ETGVTQSPTHLIKTRGQQVTLRCSSQSGHNTVSWYQQALGQGPQFIFQYYREEENGRGNFPPRFSGLQFPNYSSELNVNALELDDSALYLCASSSLLGSGQFFGPGTRLTVL.

This clone appeared once. Written as DNA, the CDR3 is TGTGCCAGCAGCTCGGCGAAGGACAGTGTGGGTGGCTACACCTTC. It translates to CASSSAKDSVGGYTF. This sequence joins TRBV5-4 and TRBJ1-2; tentatively, D is TRBD1 (6 bases). CDR3 size: 15 residues. CDR1 is SGHNT and CDR2 is YYREEE in the germline V gene (reference sequence). Trimming took 3 bases from V and 7 from J, leaving 19 bases between them.

V usage is TRBV6-5 and J usage is TRBJ1-3; D is uncertain. The length of the CDR3 is 14 residues. V was cut by 8 bases and J by 4 bases, with 15 bases left in between. The germline gives CDR1 MNHEY, CDR2 SVGAGI. CDR3 nucleotides: TGTGCCAGCTCCTTAGAACAGCCAGGAAACACCATATATTTT. Protein: CASSLEQPGNTIYF.

The chain is built from TRBV24-1 and TRBJ2-2; D unresolved. Between the trimmed V and J ends, which lost 4 bases and 7 bases, there was a span of 18 bases. Germline CDR1 is KGHDR and CDR2 is SFDVKD. The CDR3 has 16 amino acids. CDR3 amino acids: CATSDPPGASDGELFF. CDR3 DNA: TGTGCCACCAGTGACCCCCCGGGCGCCAGTGACGGGGAGCTGTTTTTT.